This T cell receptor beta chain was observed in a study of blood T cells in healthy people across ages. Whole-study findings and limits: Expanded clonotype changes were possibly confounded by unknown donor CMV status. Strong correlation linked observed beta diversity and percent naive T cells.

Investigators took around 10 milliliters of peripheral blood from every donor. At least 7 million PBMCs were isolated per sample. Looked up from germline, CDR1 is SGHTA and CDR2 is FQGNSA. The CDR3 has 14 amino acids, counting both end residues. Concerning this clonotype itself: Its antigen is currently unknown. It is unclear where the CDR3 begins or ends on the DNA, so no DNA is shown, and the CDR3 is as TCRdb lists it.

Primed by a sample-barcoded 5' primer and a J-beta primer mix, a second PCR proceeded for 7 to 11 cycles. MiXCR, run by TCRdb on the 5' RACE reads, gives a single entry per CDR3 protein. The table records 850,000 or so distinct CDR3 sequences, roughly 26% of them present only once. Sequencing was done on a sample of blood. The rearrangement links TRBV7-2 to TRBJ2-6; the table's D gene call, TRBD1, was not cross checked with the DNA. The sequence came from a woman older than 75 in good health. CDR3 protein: CASTWGTGANVLAF.